This T cell receptor beta chain appears in the sequencing data of a study of identifying expanded T cells in peripheral blood. Overall study results and limits: Over around two and four weeks, about 16 and 19 clones changed, versus approximately 1.1 between replicates.

Healthy donors had no documented immune events, such as infections, while sampled. The ends lost 4 bases at V and 4 bases at J; junction bases unmatched: 7. CDR1 is MNHEY and CDR2 is SMNVEV in the germline V gene (reference sequence). The CDR3 is 16 residues long. A remark on this clone: What it recognizes is unknown.

This table comes from immunoSEQ multiplex PCR, and its TCRdb copy is limited to in-frame clones, with some not included. Found here are around 100,000 clones, about 91% of them singletons; the top ten hold roughly 14%. V and J are TRBV27 and TRBJ2-1, with 10 bases aligning to TRBD1. Sequencing used blood. This sequence originates from a person aged 18-70 years in good health. The CDR3 DNA sequence: TGTGCCAGCAGTTCCTCCGGGACAGGGGTGTACAATGAGCAGTTCTTC. Protein: CASSSSGTGVYNEQFF.